These 9 T cell receptor beta chains were all obtained from the same sample, sequenced in a study of T cells after yellow fever vaccination. TCRdb itself ran the 5' RACE reads through MiXCR, one entry per CDR3 protein. The repertoire has 20,000 to 25,000 distinct CDR3 sequences, less than 5.5% of them found once; the top ten carry around 18%. Sequencing used PBMCs, either bulk or a sorted T-cell subset (CD4+, CD8+, memory, or dextramer-sorted; not recorded which), obtained 35 to 50 days after the first yellow fever vaccination. These receptors originate from a man aged 18 to 30 who received the YFV17D yellow fever vaccine.

The sample holds many counts of this clonotype. The chain uses TRBV6-5 and TRBJ2-7, with a possible D match to TRBD2 (5 bases). The CDR3 loop spans 17 amino acids. Per germline, CDR1 MNHEY and CDR2 SVGAGI. V was trimmed by 0 bases and J by 2 bases, leaving 17 bases between them. CDR3 sequence (DNA): TGTGCCAGCAGTTACTCCGATGTGGTGTACGGGGCCTACGAGCAGTACTTC. Amino acids: CASSYSDVVYGAYEQYF.

This clonotype was detected ten times or more. The rearrangement links TRBV20-1 to TRBJ1-5; D may be TRBD1 (6 bases). The length of the CDR3 is 14 residues. The germline CDR1 and CDR2 sequences are DFQATT and SNEGSKA (reference sequence). Trimming took 0 bases from V and 4 from J, leaving 10 bases between them. The CDR3 protein is CSARDGRGNQPQHF. Written as DNA, the CDR3 is TGCAGTGCTAGAGATGGGAGGGGGAATCAGCCCCAGCATTTT.

This clonotype was observed at least ten times. V is TRBV6-6 and J is TRBJ1-1; the D gene is possibly TRBD1 (6 bases). The CDR3 is 16 amino acids. V was pared by 6 bases and J by 0 bases, with 17 bases between. Germline V gives CDR1 MNHNY, CDR2 SVGAGI (reference sequence). CDR3 sequence reads: CASRADRMSMNTEAFF. CDR3 sequence (DNA): TGTGCCAGCAGAGCTGACAGGATGAGCATGAACACTGAAGCTTTCTTT.

This clonotype has ten or more counts. V usage is TRBV5-1 and J usage is TRBJ2-6; no clear D. Germline CDR1 reads SGHRS; CDR2 reads YFSETQ. V gave up 4 bases and J gave up 0 bases, with 8 bases separating them. This CDR3 contains 15 residues. DNA for the CDR3: TGCGCCAGCAGCCCGATCCCCTCTGGGGCCAACGTCCTGACTTTC. Translation: CASSPIPSGANVLTF.

This clonotype showed up many times. The rearrangement uses TRBV28 and TRBJ2-2, with 12 bases matching TRBD2. There are 16 residues in the CDR3. Trimming cost V 4 bases and J 6 bases; bases outside gene matches: 6. Germline CDR1 MDHEN, CDR2 SYDVKM. Written as DNA, the CDR3 is TGTGCCAGCAGTTCCTCTGGACTAGCGGGGTCCGGGGAGCTGTTTTTT. It specifies CASSSSGLAGSGELFF.

At least ten counts were recorded for this clonotype. This chain connects TRBV3-1 to TRBJ2-5; D unclear. Germline V CDR1 and CDR2: LGHDT, YNNKEL (reference sequence). Trimming removed 0 bases at V and 4 bases at J, with 21 bases between. The length of the CDR3 is 18 residues. CDR3 protein: CASSQDLLGPTPGETQYF. The CDR3 nucleotides read TGTGCCAGCAGCCAAGATCTATTAGGGCCCACCCCAGGAGAGACCCAGTACTTC.

This clonotype was recorded at least ten times. The J gene is TRBJ2-7, the V gene TRBV20-1; D assignment may be TRBD1 or TRBD2 (5 bases each). This CDR3 has 13 amino acids. Germline CDR1 and CDR2: DFQATT and SNEGSKA (reference sequence). Trimming pared 4 bases from V and 4 bases from J, leaving 14 bases between. CDR3 sequence: CSATLRDPYEQYF. The CDR3 DNA sequence: TGCAGTGCTACGCTCCGGGACCCTTACGAGCAGTACTTC.

Ten or more counts support this clonotype. The chain joins TRBV5-1 to TRBJ2-7, with D possibly TRBD2 on 6 matching bases. Trimming took off 4 bases at V and 5 bases at J, with 13 bases between the two ends. Germline V gene lookup returns CDR1 SGHRS and CDR2 YFSETQ. The CDR3 totals 13 residues. The CDR3 reads CASSPGWRDEQYV. CDR3 DNA sequence: TGCGCCAGCAGCCCTGGGTGGAGGGACGAGCAGTACGTC.

In its sample, this clonotype was seen a few times. The chain carries TRBV19 and TRBJ2-5, with D unresolved. Germline lookup yields CDR1 LNHDA and CDR2 SQIVND (reference sequence). This CDR3 has 12 residues. The V and J ends lost 8 bases and 5 bases respectively, with 12 bases between them. CDR3 region: CASSQKAETQYF. The CDR3 DNA reads as TGTGCCAGTTCCCAGAAGGCGGAGACCCAGTACTTC.